This TCR beta chain was observed in a study of T cell repertoires in cytomegalovirus infection. Overall study: Both CMV infection and a matching HLA type were indicated by public TCR beta signatures.

This CDR3 is built from 15 residues. Germline lookup yields CDR1 SEHNR and CDR2 FQNEAQ (reference sequence). This clonotype was seen only once. Antigen unknown. The junction differs from germline at one of its ends, possibly a read error. Study results and caveats: Cumulative frequency (of public TCR beta family members) identified carriers of CMV plus the relevant HLA. What dominated the ex vivo response were HLA-C-restricted CMV-specific TCR beta clonotypes.

TCRdb re-called the reads with MiXCR, one entry per CDR3 protein. The sample comprises some 700,000 distinct CDR3 sequences, about 40% of which are singletons, and under 3% rests with the top ten. The clonotype originates from a human donor in good health (CMV status not recorded). Some clones in this sample may be carry-over from other donors' samples. The J gene is TRBJ2-7, the V gene TRBV7-9; the match to TRBD2 covers 8 bases. The sample taken for sequencing was PBMCs. The CDR3 nucleotides read TGTGACAGCAGCTTAGCGGGACTCAAAGCCTACGAGCATTACTTC. Encoded protein: CDSSLAGLKAYEHYF.